Presented here are 22 T cell receptor beta chains from one specimen sequenced in a study of Graves' ophthalmopathy and Graves' hyperthyroidism. TCR beta CDR3 regions were amplified from RNA transcripts. HTBI primers were employed in first-round RT-PCR, then a second-round multiplex PCR followed. TCRdb passed the multiplex PCR reads through MiXCR, listing each CDR3 protein once. The repertoire has about 480,000 distinct CDR3 sequences, approximately 15% of them found once; the top ten carry 9.8%. Sequencing input: blood. The receptor set was obtained from a woman in her 30s with Graves' ophthalmopathy.

V gene TRBV11-2 combines with J gene TRBJ2-2; the D gene could be TRBD1 or TRBD2 (5 bases each). CDR1 and CDR2 from the germline V gene are SGHAT and FQNNGV. V lost 0 bases and J 0 bases, leaving 11 bases between the germline ends. The CDR3 is 17 amino acids. This CDR3 reads CASSLEGPATNTGELFF. The DNA for the CDR3 is TGTGCCAGCAGCTTAGAGGGACCCGCTACGAACACCGGGGAGCTGTTTTTT.

This clonotype has a count of ten or more. This sequence joins TRBV24-1 and TRBJ2-5; 10 bases are a match to TRBD1. Unmatched junction bases numbered 6, after V lost 6 bases and J lost 3 bases. This CDR3 has 15 amino acids. CDR1 is KGHDR and CDR2 is SFDVKD in the germline V gene. CDR3 sequence (DNA): TGTGCCACCAGTCCCGGGACAGGGGTGGAAGAGACCCAGTACTTC. It yields the protein CATSPGTGVEETQYF.

This clonotype was counted at least ten times. The chain has TRBV20-1 and TRBJ2-7; the D gene is possibly TRBD1 (5 bases). The CDR3 totals 14 residues. The V gene's germline CDR1 is DFQATT and CDR2 SNEGSKA (reference sequence). Trimming removed 1 base at V and 3 bases at J, with 13 bases between. The CDR3 loop is CSARAGTGFYEQYF. The CDR3 bases are TGCAGTGCTAGAGCCGGCACAGGTTTCTACGAGCAGTACTTC.

This chain links TRBV5-5 with TRBJ2-5; 9 bases fit TRBD1. The germline gives CDR1 SGHKS, CDR2 YYEKEE (reference sequence). Trimming took 6 bases from V and 2 from J; bases not matched to a gene: 8. The CDR3 consists of 15 residues. The CDR3 sequence is CASTVTTGGQETQYF. In DNA, the CDR3 is TGTGCCAGCACCGTTACGACAGGGGGACAAGAGACCCAGTACTTC.

This clonotype was seen ten or more times. V usage is TRBV12-3 or TRBV12-4 and J usage is TRBJ1-1, with 8 bases aligning to TRBD1. The J segment lost 9 bases and the V segment lost 2 bases, leaving 14 bases of the junction unmatched. The CDR3 contains 16 residues. CDR3 loop: CASSLNRNRDRLKAFF. CDR3 nucleotide sequence: TGTGCCAGCAGTTTAAACAGAAACCGGGACAGGTTGAAAGCTTTCTTT.

This clonotype showed up many times. The V call is TRBV12-3 or TRBV12-4, the J call TRBJ1-2; D remains ambiguous. Trimming shortened V by 3 bases and J by 2 bases, and 7 bases separated the two germline ends. This CDR3 region has 13 residues. The CDR3 loop reads CASSLSRNYGYTF. For the CDR3, the DNA is TGTGCCAGCAGTTTGAGCAGGAACTATGGCTACACCTTC.

This clonotype was detected ten times or more. The rearrangement joins TRBV29-1 to TRBJ1-1; weak D call: TRBD1 (5 bases). CDR1 SQVTM and CDR2 ANQGSEA come from the germline V gene. Trimming removed 2 bases at V and 0 bases at J, with 7 bases between. This CDR3 contains 13 residues. The CDR3 protein is CSVEKGLNTEAFF. CDR3 sequence (DNA): TGCAGCGTTGAAAAGGGACTGAACACTGAAGCTTTCTTT.

This clonotype was seen repeatedly, ten times or more. The chain couples TRBV19 to TRBJ1-2; 7 positions agree with TRBD1. This CDR3 comprises 15 residues. The V segment lost 4 bases and the J segment 4 bases; nucleotides outside the gene matches: 9. Looked up from germline, CDR1 is LNHDA and CDR2 is SQIVND (reference sequence). This CDR3 reads CASSTADRRGYGYTF. The CDR3 DNA sequence: TGTGCCAGTAGTACAGCGGACAGGAGAGGCTATGGCTACACCTTC.

This clonotype was recorded many times. The chain joins TRBV7-9 to TRBJ1-1, with TRBD1 as a possible D gene (6 bases). The V end lost 1 base, the J end lost 13 bases, and 13 bases lay between the germline ends. The CDR3 is 12 residues long. Germline CDR1 and CDR2: SEHNR and FQNEAQ (reference sequence). CDR3: CASSLGWDTFFF. The CDR3 region has the DNA TGTGCCAGCAGCTTAGGGTGGGACACCTTTTTCTTT. The full variable domain, rest sourced from reference TRBV7-9 and TRBJ1-1, is DTGVSQNPRHKITKRGQNVTFRCDPISEHNRLYWYRQTLGQGPEFLTYFQNEAQLEKSRLLSDRFSAERPKGSFSTLEIQRTEQGDSAMYLCASSLGWDTFFFGQGTRLTVV.

This clonotype was counted many times. V usage is TRBV12-3 or TRBV12-4 and J usage is TRBJ1-1; D is unclear. This CDR3 is 12 amino acids long. V was clipped by 3 bases and J by 3 bases, with 5 bases between them. CDR3 bases: TGTGCCAGCAGTTTTGGGGACACTGAAGCTTTCTTT. It is translated as CASSFGDTEAFF.

This clonotype was observed many times. CDR3 protein: CASRTGQNTEAFF. The DNA of the CDR3 is TGTGCCAGCAGGACAGGACAAAACACTGAAGCTTTCTTT. The rearrangement joins TRBV7-3 to TRBJ1-1, with D possibly being TRBD1 (6 bases). Germline CDR1 reads SGHTA; CDR2 reads FQGTGA. The CDR3 has 13 residues. The germline V and J ends were trimmed by 6 bases and 2 bases, with 10 bases remaining between them.

Many counts were recorded for this clonotype. CDR3 residues: CASSPGPVETHEQYF. The CDR3 region has the DNA TGTGCCAGCAGCCCCGGACCAGTTGAGACTCACGAGCAGTACTTC. This chain connects TRBV13 to TRBJ2-7; D remains ambiguous. The germline CDR1 and CDR2 sequences are PRHDT and FYEKMQ (reference sequence). V was pared by 5 bases and J by 5 bases, with 19 bases between. The CDR3 length is 15 residues.

This clonotype was recorded at least ten times. The CDR3 nucleotides read TGTGCCAGCAGTTTCACTAGACCTAACTATGGCTACACCTTC. Translated, it gives CASSFTRPNYGYTF. The chain joins TRBV28 to TRBJ1-2; D uncertain. V was clipped by 3 bases and J by 0 bases, with 8 bases between them. Germline CDR1 and CDR2: MDHEN and SYDVKM. The CDR3 totals 14 residues.

This clonotype showed up many times. The chain recombines TRBV6-1 with TRBJ1-2; tentatively, D is TRBD1 (5 bases). Germline V gene sequence: CDR1 MNHNS, CDR2 SASEGT. This CDR3 is built from 14 residues. The V end lost 10 bases, the J end lost 8 bases, and 23 bases lay between the germline ends. The CDR3 coding sequence is TGTGCCACCCCCGGGACCGAACTTGGGGAGGGCTACACCTTC. Amino acids: CATPGTELGEGYTF.

This clonotype was recorded at least ten times. The rearrangement uses TRBV7-6 and TRBJ2-7; the D is unclear. CDR3 length: 13 residues. V lost 5 bases and J lost 5, with 13 bases in between. Germline V gene sequence: CDR1 SGHVS, CDR2 FNYEAQ. CDR3 coding DNA: TGTGCCAGCAGCCATTCTGCCCAGAACGAGCAGTACTTC. It translates to CASSHSAQNEQYF.

This clonotype has ten or more counts. The V gene is TRBV19, the J gene TRBJ1-6, with D perhaps matching TRBD1 (5 bases). This CDR3 spans 13 amino acids. Trimming stripped 8 bases from V and 7 bases from J, with 12 bases between. From germline, CDR1 is LNHDA and CDR2 SQIVND (reference sequence). DNA of the CDR3: TGTGCCAGTGGTGCAGGGCGGAATTCACCCCTCCACTTT. This gives the protein CASGAGRNSPLHF.

This clonotype came up many times. V and J are TRBV6-1 and TRBJ2-7; no clear D. Germline V gives CDR1 MNHNS, CDR2 SASEGT. V shed 7 bases and J shed 2 bases, with 12 bases lying between them. The CDR3 loop spans 13 amino acids. DNA of the CDR3: TGTGCCAGCACTCCTGACGGTCCCTACGAGCAGTACTTC. The encoded protein is CASTPDGPYEQYF.

This clonotype was observed at least ten times. The rearrangement joins TRBV7-2 to TRBJ2-7; 8 bases are shared with TRBD1. The CDR3 is 16 residues long. Per germline, CDR1 SGHTA and CDR2 FQGNSA. The V gene end was trimmed by 0 bases and the J gene end by 6 bases; junction bases not matched to a gene: 10. The CDR3 is CASSLAGQVEFVEQYF. In nucleotides, the CDR3 is TGTGCCAGCAGCTTAGCGGGACAGGTTGAGTTCGTCGAGCAGTACTTC.

This clonotype was counted ten times or more. This sequence joins TRBV10-3 and TRBJ1-2, with a possible D match to TRBD1 (5 bases). This CDR3 region has 15 residues. The germline CDR1 and CDR2 sequences are ENHRY and SYGVKD. Trimming removed 3 bases at V and 4 bases at J, with 15 bases between. The CDR3 protein is CAISESTGTAYGYTF. CDR3 coding DNA: TGTGCCATCAGTGAATCTACCGGGACGGCCTATGGCTACACCTTC.

The table lists this clonotype with many counts. V usage is TRBV5-1 and J usage is TRBJ1-2; a possible D gene is TRBD1 (5 bases). The CDR3 is 13 residues long. Germline V gene lookup returns CDR1 SGHRS and CDR2 YFSETQ. Trimming removed 10 bases from V and 8 bases from J, with 21 bases in between. This CDR3 reads CAGPPSGRGGYTF. The CDR3 bases are TGCGCCGGTCCTCCCTCGGGGCGCGGAGGCTACACCTTC.

This clonotype appeared many times. V is TRBV11-2 and J is TRBJ1-3; D uncertain. V was shortened by 4 bases and J by 2 bases, with 12 bases between the two germline ends. The germline V gene has CDR1 SGHAT and CDR2 FQNNGV. The CDR3 has 15 amino acids. CDR3 nucleotide sequence: TGTGCCAGCAGCTCTAGAGGAAGAGCTGGAAACACCATATATTTT. Amino acid sequence: CASSSRGRAGNTIYF.

The V call is TRBV6-5, the J call TRBJ1-1; no firm D call. The ends were cut back, 0 bases at V and 0 bases at J, with 8 bases in the middle. Germline V gene sequence: CDR1 MNHEY, CDR2 SVGAGI. The CDR3 sequence is 15 residues long. The CDR3 spells CASSYSEGMNTEAFF. The CDR3 coding sequence is TGTGCCAGCAGTTACTCGGAGGGTATGAACACTGAAGCTTTCTTT.